The subject of this entry is one T cell receptor (beta chain). This record comes from a study of blood T cell repertoires in COVID-19. Overall study context: Samples came from the United States, Italy and Spain, spanning acute and convalescent COVID-19.

Ages ranged from roughly 18 to 100 years, with residence in more than 20 US areas. Assay used: immunoSEQ multiplex PCR; TCRdb lists only in-frame clones, some missing. The sample yields 350,000 or so clones, 92% seen once. The V end lost 9 bases, the J end lost 4 bases, and 16 bases lay between the germline ends. CDR3 length: 15 amino acids. CDR1 MDHEN and CDR2 SYDVKM come from the germline V gene. Sequencing was performed on PBMCs or T cells enriched from blood (not recorded which). This TCR was sampled from a woman under 40 who had recovered from COVID-19. This chain links TRBV28 with TRBJ1-6, with D perhaps TRBD1 (6 bases). The CDR3 sequence: CASSRGGGYNSPLHF. In nucleotides, the CDR3 is TGTGCCAGTAGCAGGGGCGGTGGGTATAATTCACCCCTCCACTTT.